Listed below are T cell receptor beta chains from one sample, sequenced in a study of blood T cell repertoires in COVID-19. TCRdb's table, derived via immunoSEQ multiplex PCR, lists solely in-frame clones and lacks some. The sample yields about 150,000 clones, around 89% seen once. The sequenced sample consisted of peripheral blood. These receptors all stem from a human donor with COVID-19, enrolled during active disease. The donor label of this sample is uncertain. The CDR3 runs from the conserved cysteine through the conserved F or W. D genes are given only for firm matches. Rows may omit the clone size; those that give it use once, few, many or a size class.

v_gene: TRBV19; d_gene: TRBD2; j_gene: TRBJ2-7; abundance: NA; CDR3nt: TGTGCCAGTAGTGGAGCTCCGGGACTAGCGGGGCGTGAGCAGTACTTC; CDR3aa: CASSGAPGLAGREQYF
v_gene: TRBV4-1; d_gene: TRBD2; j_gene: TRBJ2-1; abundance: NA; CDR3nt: TGCGCCAGCAGCCTTACTAGCGAAACCTACAATGAGCAGTTCTTC; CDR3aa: CASSLTSETYNEQFF
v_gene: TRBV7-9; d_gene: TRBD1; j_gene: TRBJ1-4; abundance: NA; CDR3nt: TGTGCCAGCAGCTTTAAGGGACAGGGAGATGAAAAACTGTTTTTT; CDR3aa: CASSFKGQGDEKLFF
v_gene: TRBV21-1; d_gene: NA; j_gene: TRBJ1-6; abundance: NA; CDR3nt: TGTGCCAGCAGCAAAGCGAGGGAAAGTAATTCACCCCTCCACTTT; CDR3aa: CASSKARESNSPLHF
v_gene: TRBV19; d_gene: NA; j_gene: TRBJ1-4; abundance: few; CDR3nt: TGTGCCAGTCATAAGTCTCTGTGGCTTCACGAAAAACTGTTTTTT; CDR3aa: CASHKSLWLHEKLFF
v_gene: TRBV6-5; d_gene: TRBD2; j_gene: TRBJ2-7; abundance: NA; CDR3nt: TGTGCCAGCAGCCTCCTAGCGGCGCTCAGGCCAGAGCAGTACTTC; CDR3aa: CASSLLAALRPEQYF
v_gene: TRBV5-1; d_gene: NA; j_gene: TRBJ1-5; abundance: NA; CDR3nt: TGCGCCAGCAGCTTGGCGGGGGATCAGCCCCAGCATTTT; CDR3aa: CASSLAGDQPQHF
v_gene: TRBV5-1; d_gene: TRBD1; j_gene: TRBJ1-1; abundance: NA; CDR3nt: TGCGCCAGCAGCTGGGTGGACAGGCAGAACACTGAAGCTTTCTTT; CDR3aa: CASSWVDRQNTEAFF
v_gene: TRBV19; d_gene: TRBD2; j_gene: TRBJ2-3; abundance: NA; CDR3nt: TGTGCCAGTAGTTGGACTAGCGGGGTTCCAGATACGCAGTATTTT; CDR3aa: CASSWTSGVPDTQYF
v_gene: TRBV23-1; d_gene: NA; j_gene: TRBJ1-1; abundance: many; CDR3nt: TGCGCCAGCAGCCCCGCCACCCTGGGGGGGTCAGTGAACACTGAAGCTTTCTTT; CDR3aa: CASSPATLGGSVNTEAFF
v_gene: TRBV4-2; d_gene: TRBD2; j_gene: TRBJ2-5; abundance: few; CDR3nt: TGTGCCAGCAGCCAAGATCCCGGGGGGACCCAAGAGACCCAGTACTTC; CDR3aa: CASSQDPGGTQETQYF
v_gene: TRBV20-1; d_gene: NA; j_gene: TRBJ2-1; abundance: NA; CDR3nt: TGCAGTGCCTCGACGGGGAATGAGCAGTTCTTC; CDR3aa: CSASTGNEQFF
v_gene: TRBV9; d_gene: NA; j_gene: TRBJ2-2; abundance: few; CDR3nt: TGTGCCAGCGGGCCGGGACATCACACCGGGGAGCTGTTTTTT; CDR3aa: CASGPGHHTGELFF
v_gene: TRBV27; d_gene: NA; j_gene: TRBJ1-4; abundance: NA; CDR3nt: TGTGCCAGCAGTTTCCACCGGGGATCCGGTGAAAAACTGTTTTTT; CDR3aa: CASSFHRGSGEKLFF
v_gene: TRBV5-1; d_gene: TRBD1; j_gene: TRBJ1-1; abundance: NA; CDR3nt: TGCGCCAGCAGCCCGCAGGGACAGCTATACGAAGCTTTCTTT; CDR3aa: CASSPQGQLYEAFF
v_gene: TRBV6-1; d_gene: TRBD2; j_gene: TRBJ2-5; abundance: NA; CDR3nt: TGTGCCAGCAGTGATACGTGGGGGGGGCAAGAGACCCAGTACTTC; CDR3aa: CASSDTWGGQETQYF
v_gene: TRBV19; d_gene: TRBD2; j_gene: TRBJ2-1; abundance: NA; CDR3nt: TGTGCCAGTAGCCCCGGACTAGCCGGCAATGAGCAGTTCTTC; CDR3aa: CASSPGLAGNEQFF
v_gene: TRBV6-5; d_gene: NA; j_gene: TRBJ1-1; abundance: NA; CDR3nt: TGTGCCAGCAGGCCTCACATGAACACTGAAGCTTTCTTT; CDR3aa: CASRPHMNTEAFF
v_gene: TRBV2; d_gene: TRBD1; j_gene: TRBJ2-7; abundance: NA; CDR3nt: TGTGCCAGCAGTGGGGCGTTCGGGACAGGGCTTAATATGGCTACGGGCGAGCAGTACTTC; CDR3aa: CASSGAFGTGLNMATGEQYF
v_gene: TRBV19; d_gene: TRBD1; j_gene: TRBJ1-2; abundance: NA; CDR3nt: TGTGCCAGTAGTAGGGACAGGGGTGACTATGGCTACACCTTC; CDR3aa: CASSRDRGDYGYTF
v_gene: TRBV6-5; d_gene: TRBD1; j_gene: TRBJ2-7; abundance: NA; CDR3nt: TGTGCCACCAACCCGACAGGGATGAGCGAGCAGTACTTC; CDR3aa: CATNPTGMSEQYF
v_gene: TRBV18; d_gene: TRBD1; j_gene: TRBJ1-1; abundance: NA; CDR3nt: TGTGCCAGCTCACCAACCGGGACAGCGAACACTGAAGCTTTCTTT; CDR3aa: CASSPTGTANTEAFF
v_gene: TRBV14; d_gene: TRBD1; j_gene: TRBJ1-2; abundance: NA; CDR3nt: TGTGCCAGCAGCCGACAGGGCAGGTCTAGAGGCTACACCTTC; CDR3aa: CASSRQGRSRGYTF
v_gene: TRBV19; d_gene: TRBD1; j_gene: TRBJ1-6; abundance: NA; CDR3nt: TGTGCCAGTAGTGCCCTCGGGACAGGCCAGGGGTCACCCCTCCACTTT; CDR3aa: CASSALGTGQGSPLHF
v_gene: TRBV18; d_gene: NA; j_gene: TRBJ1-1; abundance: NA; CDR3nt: TGTGCCAGCTCCCCGTGGGGGGAGGACACTGAAGCTTTCTTT; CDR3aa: CASSPWGEDTEAFF
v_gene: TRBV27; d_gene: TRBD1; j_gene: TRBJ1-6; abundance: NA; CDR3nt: TGTGCCAGCAGTATGGACAGGGGTAATTCACCCCTCCACTTT; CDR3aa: CASSMDRGNSPLHF
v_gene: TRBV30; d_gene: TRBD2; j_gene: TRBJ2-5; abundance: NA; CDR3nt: TGTGCCTGGAGTGTACGGGGGGTGCAAGAGACCCAGTACTTC; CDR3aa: CAWSVRGVQETQYF
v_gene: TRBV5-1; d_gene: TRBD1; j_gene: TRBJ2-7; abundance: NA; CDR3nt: TGCGCCAGCAGCTTGGCACAGGGGTACTTATACGAGCAGTACTTC; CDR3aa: CASSLAQGYLYEQYF
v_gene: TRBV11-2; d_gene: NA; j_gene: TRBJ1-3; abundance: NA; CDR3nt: TGTGCCAGCAGCCTAAGCTTATCTGGAAACACCATATATTTT; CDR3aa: CASSLSLSGNTIYF
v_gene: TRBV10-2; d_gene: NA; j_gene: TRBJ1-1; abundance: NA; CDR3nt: TGCGCCAGCAGTGAGTCGCGAGGCACTGAAGCTTTCTTT; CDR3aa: CASSESRGTEAFF
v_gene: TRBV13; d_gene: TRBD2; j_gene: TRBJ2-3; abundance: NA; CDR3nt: TGTGCCAGCAGTTACGGACTAGCGGGGGGGAGCACAGATACGCAGTATTTT; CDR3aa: CASSYGLAGGSTDTQYF
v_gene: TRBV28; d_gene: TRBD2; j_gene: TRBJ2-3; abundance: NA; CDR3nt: TGTGCCAGCAGTTTGGCCGGGGACTACACAGATACGCAGTATTTT; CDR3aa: CASSLAGDYTDTQYF
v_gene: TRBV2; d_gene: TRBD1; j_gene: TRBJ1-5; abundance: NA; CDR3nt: TGTGCCAGCAGTGAATCACTGGACAGGGGGGATCAGCCCCAGCATTTT; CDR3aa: CASSESLDRGDQPQHF
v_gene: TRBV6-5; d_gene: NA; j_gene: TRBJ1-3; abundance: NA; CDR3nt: TGTGCCAGCAGTTACGGCACCAACTCTGGAAACACCATATATTTT; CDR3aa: CASSYGTNSGNTIYF
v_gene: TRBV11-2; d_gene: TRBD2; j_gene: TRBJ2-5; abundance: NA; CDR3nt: TGTGCCAGCAGCTCTGGAGTAGCGGGGGGGAGGGAGACCCAGTACTTC; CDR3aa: CASSSGVAGGRETQYF
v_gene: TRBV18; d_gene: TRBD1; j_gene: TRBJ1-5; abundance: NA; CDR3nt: TGTGCCAGCTCACCGACAGGGGCTAATCAGCCCCAGCATTTT; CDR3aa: CASSPTGANQPQHF
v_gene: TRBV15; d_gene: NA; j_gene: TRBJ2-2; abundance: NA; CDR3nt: TGTGCCACCAGCAGAGAGGGGCAGGGAAGTCGGGAGCTGTTTTTT; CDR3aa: CATSREGQGSRELFF
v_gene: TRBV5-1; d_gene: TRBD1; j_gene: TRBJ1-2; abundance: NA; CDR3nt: TGCGCCAGCAGACCCCTCGTCCAGGGGGACTATGGCTACACCTTC; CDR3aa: CASRPLVQGDYGYTF
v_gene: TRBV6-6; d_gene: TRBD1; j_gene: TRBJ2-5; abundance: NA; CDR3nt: TGTGCCAGCAGTCCCTACCCCCCGGGACAGGGGGGAGAGACCCAGTACTTC; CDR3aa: CASSPYPPGQGGETQYF
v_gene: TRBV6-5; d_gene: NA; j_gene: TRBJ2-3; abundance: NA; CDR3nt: TGTGCCAGCAGCCTTAAGGTGGAGACGCAGTATTTT; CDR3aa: CASSLKVETQYF
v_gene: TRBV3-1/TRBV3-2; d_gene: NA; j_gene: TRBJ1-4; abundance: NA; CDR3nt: TGTGCCAGCAGCCAAGAGGGCCCCGGTGGTGAAAAACTGTTTTTT; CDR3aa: CASSQEGPGGEKLFF
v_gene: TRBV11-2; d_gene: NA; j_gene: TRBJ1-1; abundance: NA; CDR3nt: TGTGCCAGCAGCTTAGGCATTGTCGGGAAGAACACTGAAGCTTTCTTT; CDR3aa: CASSLGIVGKNTEAFF
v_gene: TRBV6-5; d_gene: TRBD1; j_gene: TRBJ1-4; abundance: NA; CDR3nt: TGTGCCAGCATTACAGGGGCTGCAACTAATGAAAAACTGTTTTTT; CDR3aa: CASITGAATNEKLFF
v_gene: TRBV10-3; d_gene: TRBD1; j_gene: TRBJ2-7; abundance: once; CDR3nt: TGTGCCGCCACTCCGGGACAGGGGCGCTCCTACGAGCAGTACTTC; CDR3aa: CAATPGQGRSYEQYF
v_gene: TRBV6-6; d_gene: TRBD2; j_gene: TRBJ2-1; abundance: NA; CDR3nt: TGTGCCAGCAGTTCCGGGACTAGCGGGAGGGATAATGAGCAGTTCTTC; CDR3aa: CASSSGTSGRDNEQFF
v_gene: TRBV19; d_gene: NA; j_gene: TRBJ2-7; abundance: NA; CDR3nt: TGTGCCAGTAGTGTCGCCCGGTCCTACGAGCAGTACTTC; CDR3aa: CASSVARSYEQYF
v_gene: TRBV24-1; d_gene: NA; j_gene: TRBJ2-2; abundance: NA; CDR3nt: TGTGCCACCAGTGAGCGGAACACCGGGGAGCTGTTTTTT; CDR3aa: CATSERNTGELFF
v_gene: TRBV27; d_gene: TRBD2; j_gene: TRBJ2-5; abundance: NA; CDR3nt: TGTGCCAGCAGCATGGGAGTCGGGGGGGCTCAAGAGACCCAGTACTTC; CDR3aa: CASSMGVGGAQETQYF
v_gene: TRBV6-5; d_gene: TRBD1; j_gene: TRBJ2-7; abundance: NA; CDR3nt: TGTGCCAGCAGGAAATGGACAGGCCTCTCCTACGAGCAGTACTTC; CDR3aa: CASRKWTGLSYEQYF
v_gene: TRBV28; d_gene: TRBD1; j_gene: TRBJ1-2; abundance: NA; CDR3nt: TGTGCCAGCGTCGACAGGGGGAGCTACCCGTTCTATGGCTACACCTTC; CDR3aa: CASVDRGSYPFYGYTF
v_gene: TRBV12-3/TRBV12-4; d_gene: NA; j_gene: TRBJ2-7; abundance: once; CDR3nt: TGTGCCAGCAGCCCCGGGGTCGGCGAGCAGTACTTC; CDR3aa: CASSPGVGEQYF
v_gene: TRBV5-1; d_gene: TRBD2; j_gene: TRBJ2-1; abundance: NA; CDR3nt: TGCGCCAGCAGCGCCCCTCGACTAGCGGGGCTCTCCTACAATGAGCAGTTCTTC; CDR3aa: CASSAPRLAGLSYNEQFF
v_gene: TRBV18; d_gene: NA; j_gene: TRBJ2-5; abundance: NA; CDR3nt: TGTGCCAGCTCACCCCAAAGCCGGGGTTGGGGGACCCAGTACTTC; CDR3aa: CASSPQSRGWGTQYF
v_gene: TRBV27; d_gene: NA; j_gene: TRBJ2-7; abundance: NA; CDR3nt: TGTGCCAGCAGTTTTTTCCTTCAGGGCTACGAGCAGTACTTC; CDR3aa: CASSFFLQGYEQYF
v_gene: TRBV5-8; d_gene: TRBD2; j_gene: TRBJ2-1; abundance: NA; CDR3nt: TGTGCCAGCAGCCCGGGACTAATCTCCTACAATGAGCAGTTCTTC; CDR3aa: CASSPGLISYNEQFF